This passage covers 23 T cell receptor beta chains from one sample sequenced in a study of T cell responses to AZD1222 COVID-19 vaccine. Some clones are missing from TCRdb's copy, which holds only in-frame ones; the method was immunoSEQ multiplex PCR. The sample records some 140,000 clones, about nine tenths being singletons. The sequencing used peripheral blood, collected on day 0 of AZD1222 vaccination. The origin of the receptors is an adult in good health.

The chain links TRBV7-8 to TRBJ2-1; 7 nucleotides match TRBD2. V was pared by 4 bases and J by 3 bases, with 3 bases of the junction left unmatched. Germline CDR1 and CDR2: SGHVS and FQNEAQ. This CDR3 is built from 14 residues. The CDR3 loop is CASSYRGVYNEQFF. The CDR3 bases are TGTGCCAGCAGCTATCGGGGGGTCTACAATGAGCAGTTCTTC.

The chain recombines TRBV23-1 with TRBJ2-6, with D unresolved. TRBV23-1 is classed as an ORF, of uncertain function. V was clipped by 6 bases and J by 4 bases, with 16 bases between them. The CDR3 loop spans 16 amino acids. The CDR3 DNA sequence: TGCGCCAGCAGGTCAATCCCCGAGCAGGGGGCCAACGTCCTGACTTTC. It encodes CASRSIPEQGANVLTF.

The genes are TRBV19 and TRBJ1-5; TRBD1 matches at 8 bases. This CDR3 is built from 14 residues. The trim removed 4 bases at V and 3 bases at J, leaving 2 bases unmatched. CDR1 and CDR2 from the germline V gene are LNHDA and SQIVND (reference sequence). CDR3 protein: CASSRTGLNQPQHF. The CDR3 nucleotides read TGTGCCAGTAGTAGGACAGGGCTCAATCAGCCCCAGCATTTT. Drawing the rest from reference TRBV19 and TRBJ1-5, the complete variable domain is DGGITQSPKYLFRKEGQNVTLSCEQNLNHDAMYWYRQDPGQGLRLIYYSQIVNDFQKGDIAEGYSVSREKKESFPLTVTSAQKNPTAFYLCASSRTGLNQPQHFGDGTRLSIL.

The rearrangement joins TRBV28 to TRBJ1-1, with D tentatively TRBD1 (6 bases). Germline loops: CDR1 MDHEN, CDR2 SYDVKM. V was pared by 6 bases and J by 1 base, with 18 bases between. This CDR3 spans 16 amino acids. In DNA form, the CDR3 reads TGTGCCAGCAGCCTCATACAGGGAAGTGGGAACACTGAAGCTTTCTTT. Its translation is CASSLIQGSGNTEAFF.

The chain couples TRBV6-5 to TRBJ1-5; D remains unclear. Deletions cut 7 bases from V and 3 bases from J, with 13 bases between. The CDR3 spans 14 residues. The germline V gene encodes CDR1 MNHEY and CDR2 SVGAGI. The CDR3 reads CASTTSGFNQPQHF. The CDR3 nucleotides are TGTGCCAGCACGACCTCGGGCTTCAATCAGCCCCAGCATTTT.

CDR3 amino acids: CSASTGLGYEQYF. In nucleotides, the CDR3 is TGCAGTGCTAGTACCGGTCTCGGCTACGAGCAGTACTTC. The chain couples TRBV20-1 to TRBJ2-7; D is undetermined. Germline V gene sequence: CDR1 DFQATT, CDR2 SNEGSKA (reference sequence). Trimming shortened V by 3 bases and J by 3 bases, and 12 bases separated the two germline ends. The CDR3 covers 13 residues.

The chain is built from TRBV6-2 or TRBV6-3 and TRBJ2-7, with D perhaps given as TRBD1 or TRBD2 (5 bases each). CDR1 and CDR2 from the germline V gene are MNHEY and SVGEGT. The CDR3 has 15 amino acids. Trimming pared 5 bases from V and 0 bases from J, leaving 14 bases between. In nucleotides, the CDR3 is TGTGCCAGCAGTCCGAACCGGGGCAGCTCCTACGAGCAGTACTTC. Translating it yields CASSPNRGSSYEQYF.

This chain uses TRBV18 with TRBJ2-7; no reliable D call. This CDR3 has 13 residues. The germline V gene has CDR1 KGHSH and CDR2 LQKENI. V lost 6 bases and J 1 base, leaving 10 bases between the germline ends. The CDR3 protein is CASSFLASYEQYF. CDR3 nucleotides: TGTGCCAGCTCCTTTCTGGCTTCCTACGAGCAGTACTTC.

The chain joins TRBV4-2 to TRBJ1-2; D might be TRBD1 (6 bases). Trimming cost V 0 bases and J 4 bases, with 12 bases left between them. The length of the CDR3 is 15 residues. Germline loops: CDR1 LGHNA, CDR2 YNFKEQ. CDR3 nucleotides: TGTGCCAGCAGCCAAGAAGAACAGGGTGGCTATGGCTACACCTTC. Translating it yields CASSQEEQGGYGYTF.

The J gene is TRBJ2-1, the V gene TRBV19, with D maybe TRBD2 (6 bases). The CDR3 is made up of 14 amino acids. Looked up from germline, CDR1 is LNHDA and CDR2 is SQIVND (reference sequence). V lost 5 bases, J lost 9 bases, and 17 bases lay in between. CDR3 loop: CASSPRGKVGEQFF. CDR3 nucleotides: TGTGCCAGTAGTCCCCGCGGGAAGGTGGGTGAGCAGTTCTTC.

The J gene is TRBJ1-1, the V gene TRBV12-3 or TRBV12-4; D is undetermined. Between the trimmed V and J ends, which lost 3 bases and 2 bases, there was a span of 7 bases. This CDR3 is 13 amino acids long. The CDR3 is CASSLRFNTEAFF. As DNA, the CDR3 is TGTGCCAGCAGTTTGAGATTTAACACTGAAGCTTTCTTT.

This clone has a single count. The chain has TRBV6-5 and TRBJ1-1; D is ambiguous. The CDR3 has 15 residues. The germline gives CDR1 MNHEY, CDR2 SVGAGI. V lost 7 bases to trimming and J lost 8 bases, with 23 bases between them. Written as DNA, the CDR3 is TGTGCCAGCACCCGACCCACCTCCTCCAAGGGCGAAGCTTTCTTT. As protein: CASTRPTSSKGEAFF.

V and J are TRBV15 and TRBJ2-7; D unresolved. The V end lost 8 bases, the J end lost 2 bases, and 13 bases lay between the germline ends. The germline V gene encodes CDR1 LNHNV and CDR2 YYDKDF (reference sequence). The CDR3 covers 13 residues. The CDR3 loop reads CATAPTDAYEQYF. The CDR3 DNA reads TGTGCCACCGCCCCTACAGATGCCTACGAGCAGTACTTC.

The J gene is TRBJ2-2, the V gene TRBV10-3; 11 positions agree with TRBD1. CDR3 length: 19 residues. Per germline, CDR1 ENHRY and CDR2 SYGVKD. V gave up 4 bases and J gave up 0 bases; unmatched junction bases: 10. The CDR3 protein is CAISGGLGQGVSNTGELFF. The CDR3 DNA sequence: TGTGCCATCAGTGGAGGGTTGGGACAGGGGGTATCGAACACCGGGGAGCTGTTTTTT.

The V call is TRBV27, the J call TRBJ1-3; 7 bases line up with TRBD1. The germline V gene encodes CDR1 MNHEY and CDR2 SMNVEV (reference sequence). This CDR3 contains 15 residues. The V segment lost 8 bases and the J segment 4 bases; nucleotides outside the gene matches: 11. CDR3 protein: CASPQKGARGNTIYF. CDR3 sequence (DNA): TGTGCCAGCCCCCAAAAGGGGGCGAGGGGAAACACCATATATTTT.

V is TRBV7-9 and J is TRBJ1-4, with D tentatively TRBD1 (5 bases). The germline gives CDR1 SEHNR, CDR2 FQNEAQ (reference sequence). The CDR3 has 16 amino acids. The ends were cut back, 6 bases at V and 7 bases at J, with 21 bases in the middle. The CDR3 bases are TGTGCCAGCAGGCCACTCCAGGGAAATACGGGTGAAAAACTGTTTTTT. Amino acids: CASRPLQGNTGEKLFF. Complete variable domain (other parts from reference TRBV7-9 and TRBJ1-4): DTGVSQNPRHKITKRGQNVTFRCDPISEHNRLYWYRQTLGQGPEFLTYFQNEAQLEKSRLLSDRFSAERPKGSFSTLEIQRTEQGDSAMYLCASRPLQGNTGEKLFFGSGTQLSVL.

The rearrangement uses TRBV6-5 and TRBJ1-2; 9 bases align to TRBD1. Trimming took 5 bases from V and 6 from J; bases not matched to a gene: 7. The V gene's germline CDR1 is MNHEY and CDR2 SVGAGI. The CDR3 runs to 14 residues. The CDR3 sequence: CASSRTGVYDGYTF. CDR3 bases: TGTGCCAGCAGTCGGACAGGGGTATATGATGGCTACACCTTC.

The chain links TRBV5-1 to TRBJ1-2; TRBD1 matches at 8 bases. Germline-derived CDR1 and CDR2 are SGHRS and YFSETQ. Trimming at V came to 4 bases and at J to 8 bases, leaving 7 bases not matched to a gene. The CDR3 loop spans 13 amino acids. This CDR3 reads CASSMDREGGYTF. CDR3 coding DNA: TGCGCCAGCAGCATGGACAGGGAAGGAGGCTACACCTTC.

V usage is TRBV30 and J usage is TRBJ1-3, with 7 bases matching TRBD1. The junction had 9 bases not matched to a gene; V was cut back by 5 bases and J by 5 bases. The CDR3 loop spans 14 amino acids. The germline V gene encodes CDR1 GTSNPN and CDR2 SVGIG (reference sequence). The CDR3 DNA follows: TGTGCCTGGGGAACAGGGGAGGGACGAAACACCATATATTTT. Its protein is CAWGTGEGRNTIYF. The full variable domain, with the rest looked up from reference TRBV30 and TRBJ1-3, is SQTIHQWPATLVQPVGSPLSLECTVEGTSNPNLYWYRQAAGRGLQLLFYSVGIGQISSEVPQNLSASRPQDRQFILSSKKLLLSDSGFYLCAWGTGEGRNTIYFGEGSWLTVV.

The table lists this clone with a few counts. This chain links TRBV14 with TRBJ2-3; D gene ambiguous. The V gene's germline CDR1 is SGHDN and CDR2 FVKESK. Trimming took off 3 bases at V and 6 bases at J, with 10 bases between the two ends. This CDR3 has 13 residues. The chain's CDR3 is CASSHDLGDTQYF. CDR3 bases: TGTGCCAGCAGCCATGACTTAGGTGATACGCAGTATTTT.

The chain uses TRBV29-1 and TRBJ2-5; D may be TRBD1 (6 bases). Looked up from germline, CDR1 is SQVTM and CDR2 is ANQGSEA. V lost 8 bases, J lost 2 bases, and 12 bases lay in between. There are 12 residues in the CDR3. The CDR3 nucleotides are TGCAGCCTCAGGGGTGCGCAAGAGACCCAGTACTTC. This gives the protein CSLRGAQETQYF.

This sequence joins TRBV28 and TRBJ1-1; 7 nucleotides align to TRBD1. The trim removed 4 bases at V and 4 bases at J, leaving 12 bases unmatched. CDR1 MDHEN and CDR2 SYDVKM come from the germline V gene. CDR3 length equals 16 residues. The CDR3 sequence is CASSSDRASGGTEAFF. CDR3 bases: TGTGCCAGCAGTTCCGACAGGGCTTCTGGGGGCACTGAAGCTTTCTTT.

This chain uses TRBV12-3 or TRBV12-4 with TRBJ1-1; D is unresolved. Trimming removed 2 bases from V and 8 bases from J, with 6 bases in between. The CDR3 is 11 residues long. CDR3 protein: CASSLNREAFF. In DNA form, the CDR3 reads TGTGCCAGCAGTTTAAATCGGGAAGCTTTCTTT.